Presented here are 18 T cell receptor beta chains from one specimen sequenced in a study of blood T cell repertoires in COVID-19. Repertoires were generated with immunoSEQ multiplex PCR, while TCRdb's copy carries only in-frame clones and drops some. The data contain over 150,000 clones, roughly 93% of them singletons. Sequenced input: peripheral blood. These TCRs come from a man between 18 and 29 years old with acute or convalescent COVID-19.

This clone was seen just once. This sequence joins TRBV18 and TRBJ2-1; 7 bases map to TRBD2. The CDR3 is 16 residues long. CDR1 is KGHSH and CDR2 is LQKENI in the germline V gene. Losses at the gene ends were 1 base for V and 3 bases for J; bases not matched to a gene: 6. The CDR3 region has the DNA TGTGCCAGCTCACCACTCTCTAGGACTAGCTACAATGAGCAGTTCTTC. It specifies CASSPLSRTSYNEQFF.

The J gene is TRBJ2-2, the V gene TRBV24-1; maybe TRBD2 (6 bases). The CDR3 is made up of 16 amino acids. V lost 0 bases, J lost 4 bases, and 11 bases lay in between. CDR1 is KGHDR, CDR2 SFDVKD, per germline. CDR3 region: CATSDLRGDFTGELFF. CDR3 coding DNA: TGTGCCACCAGTGATTTGCGAGGGGACTTCACCGGGGAGCTGTTTTTT.

V usage is TRBV19 and J usage is TRBJ1-1; 7 nucleotides match TRBD1. The CDR3 is 14 amino acids. V was pared by 5 bases and J by 0 bases, with 3 bases of the junction left unmatched. From germline, CDR1 is LNHDA and CDR2 SQIVND (reference sequence). CDR3 protein: CASSRTGMNTEAFF. The DNA of the CDR3 is TGTGCCAGTAGTCGGACAGGCATGAACACTGAAGCTTTCTTT. Variable domain in full (rest from reference TRBV19 and TRBJ1-1): DGGITQSPKYLFRKEGQNVTLSCEQNLNHDAMYWYRQDPGQGLRLIYYSQIVNDFQKGDIAEGYSVSREKKESFPLTVTSAQKNPTAFYLCASSRTGMNTEAFFGQGTRLTVV.

This clone showed up just once. The chain recombines TRBV30 with TRBJ1-1; D not resolved. The CDR3 is made up of 14 amino acids. Trimming cost V 3 bases and J 6 bases, with 17 bases left between them. Germline V gene lookup returns CDR1 GTSNPN and CDR2 SVGIG (reference sequence). The CDR3 coding sequence is TGTGCCTGGAGCCAACCCCCTTACACGTCTGAAGCTTTCTTT. Protein product: CAWSQPPYTSEAFF.

V gene TRBV6-2 or TRBV6-3 combines with J gene TRBJ2-4; TRBD1 is a possible D gene (6 bases). This CDR3 has 16 amino acids. Per the germline V gene, CDR1 is MNHEY and CDR2 is SVGEGT. Trimming stripped 6 bases from V and 0 bases from J, with 15 bases between. For the CDR3, the DNA is TGTGCCAGCAGCAGCCTGGACAGTACAGCCAAAAACATTCAGTACTTC. Its translation: CASSSLDSTAKNIQYF.

This clone was picked up one time. The chain carries TRBV11-2 and TRBJ1-1; D remains unclear. The CDR3 spans 16 residues. Per germline, CDR1 SGHAT and CDR2 FQNNGV. V dropped 0 bases and J dropped 6 bases, with 17 bases sitting between them. The CDR3 DNA is TGTGCCAGCAGCTTAGATTCGGGTATTCGTAATTCTGAAGCTTTCTTT. This encodes CASSLDSGIRNSEAFF. The variable domain in full, completed from reference TRBV11-2 and TRBJ1-1, reads EAGVAQSPRYKIIEKRQSVAFWCNPISGHATLYWYQQILGQGPKLLIQFQNNGVVDDSQLPKDRFSAERLKGVDSTLKIQPAKLEDSAVYLCASSLDSGIRNSEAFFGQGTRLTVV.

The sample holds a few counts of this clone. The gene calls are TRBV5-1 and TRBJ2-1; TRBD1 agrees at 7 bases. The V segment lost 4 bases and the J segment 4 bases; nucleotides outside the gene matches: 14. Germline V gene lookup returns CDR1 SGHRS and CDR2 YFSETQ. The CDR3 has 17 amino acids. The CDR3 coding sequence is TGCGCCAGCAGCCGCTGGGCCGGGACAGCCCATTACAATGAGCAGTTCTTC. This translates into CASSRWAGTAHYNEQFF.

The rearrangement links TRBV27 to TRBJ2-7; 8 bases are shared with TRBD2. This CDR3 is built from 16 residues. V gave up 2 bases and J gave up 2 bases; unmatched junction bases: 8. The germline V gene has CDR1 MNHEY and CDR2 SMNVEV (reference sequence). The CDR3 DNA reads TGTGCCAGCAGTTTAGAAGGACTAGCAGCCGCCTACGAGCAGTACTTC. Its protein is CASSLEGLAAAYEQYF.

The V call is TRBV2, the J call TRBJ1-1; TRBD1 aligns across 11 bases. The length of the CDR3 is 13 residues. Unmatched junction bases numbered 2, after V lost 5 bases and J lost 6 bases. The germline V gene encodes CDR1 SNHLY and CDR2 FYNNEI. DNA for the CDR3: TGTGCCAGCAGTCGGGACAGGGGGGCTGAAGCTTTCTTT. Translated: CASSRDRGAEAFF.

The chain joins TRBV6-5 to TRBJ1-4, with D possibly TRBD1 on 6 matching bases. From germline, CDR1 is MNHEY and CDR2 SVGAGI. The V gene lost 11 bases and the J gene lost 4 bases, with 17 bases spanning the gap. There are 14 residues in the CDR3. CDR3 coding DNA: TGTGCCGGCGGACAGTTTACTCATAATGAAAAACTGTTTTTT. Its protein is CAGGQFTHNEKLFF.

This chain joins TRBV4-1 and TRBJ1-2, with 7 bases matching TRBD1. CDR1 is MGHRA, CDR2 YSYEKL, per germline. J lost 4 bases, V lost 0 bases, and 5 bases had no gene match. This CDR3 is 15 amino acids long. CDR3 in amino acids: CASSQEGQTTYGYTF. Written as DNA, the CDR3 is TGCGCCAGCAGCCAAGAGGGACAGACTACCTATGGCTACACCTTC.

V usage is TRBV6-5 and J usage is TRBJ2-7; 11 nucleotides line up with TRBD2. Losses at the gene ends were 6 bases for V and 7 bases for J; bases not matched to a gene: 8. Germline CDR1 is MNHEY and CDR2 is SVGAGI. The CDR3 extends over 14 amino acids. CDR3 residues: CASRTSGRGREQYF. CDR3 in DNA: TGTGCCAGCAGAACTAGCGGGAGAGGAAGGGAGCAGTACTTC.

V usage is TRBV2 and J usage is TRBJ1-1, with D possibly TRBD1 on 6 matching bases. Germline V lookup: CDR1 SNHLY, CDR2 FYNNEI. The CDR3 sequence is 17 residues long. Trimming removed 6 bases at V and 3 bases at J, with 23 bases between. CDR3 amino acids: CASRGNRVISGDTEAFF. CDR3 bases: TGTGCCAGCAGAGGGAACAGGGTGATAAGTGGGGACACTGAAGCTTTCTTT.

The J gene is TRBJ1-6, the V gene TRBV18; TRBD1 matches at 8 bases. J lost 0 bases, V lost 6 bases, and 4 bases had no gene match. CDR3 length equals 16 residues. The germline CDR1 and CDR2 sequences are KGHSH and LQKENI. The chain's CDR3 is CASSTGVPSYNSPLHF. In nucleotides, the CDR3 is TGTGCCAGCTCGACAGGGGTCCCCTCCTATAATTCACCCCTCCACTTT.

The CDR3 here is CATSVQSGGSYEQYF. The DNA of the CDR3 is TGTGCCACCAGCGTACAATCCGGGGGCTCCTACGAGCAGTACTTC. The chain is built from TRBV15 and TRBJ2-7, with D possibly matching TRBD2 (6 bases). V was clipped by 5 bases and J by 0 bases, with 14 bases between them. The CDR3 consists of 15 residues. Germline V lookup: CDR1 LNHNV, CDR2 YYDKDF (reference sequence).

V is TRBV25-1 and J is TRBJ1-6; 8 bases align to TRBD1. Germline CDR1 and CDR2: MGHDK and SYGVNS. This CDR3 is 13 amino acids long. Trimming removed 10 bases from V and 6 bases from J; junction bases left unmatched: 5. CDR3 coding DNA: TGTGCCACCGGACAGGGCTCTAATTCACCCCTCCACTTT. Its protein product is CATGQGSNSPLHF.

The rearrangement joins TRBV30 to TRBJ2-5; 11 bases line up with TRBD2. V lost 2 bases and J lost 2; bases outside the gene matches: 10. The CDR3 has 17 amino acids. Germline V gene lookup returns CDR1 GTSNPN and CDR2 SVGIG (reference sequence). The CDR3 spells CAWSHLRTSGGQETQYF. The CDR3 bases are TGTGCCTGGAGTCATCTACGAACTAGCGGGGGTCAAGAGACCCAGTACTTC.

A note on this clone: Other nucleotide sequences from this sample produce the same CDR3. The J gene is TRBJ1-1, the V gene TRBV11-2; D unresolved. In germline, CDR1 is SGHAT, CDR2 FQNNGV. V lost 5 bases to trimming and J lost 4 bases, with 8 bases between them. The CDR3 runs to 12 residues. In nucleotides, the CDR3 is TGTGCCAGCAGCCCAAGAGGCACTGAAGCTTTCTTT. Amino acids: CASSPRGTEAFF.